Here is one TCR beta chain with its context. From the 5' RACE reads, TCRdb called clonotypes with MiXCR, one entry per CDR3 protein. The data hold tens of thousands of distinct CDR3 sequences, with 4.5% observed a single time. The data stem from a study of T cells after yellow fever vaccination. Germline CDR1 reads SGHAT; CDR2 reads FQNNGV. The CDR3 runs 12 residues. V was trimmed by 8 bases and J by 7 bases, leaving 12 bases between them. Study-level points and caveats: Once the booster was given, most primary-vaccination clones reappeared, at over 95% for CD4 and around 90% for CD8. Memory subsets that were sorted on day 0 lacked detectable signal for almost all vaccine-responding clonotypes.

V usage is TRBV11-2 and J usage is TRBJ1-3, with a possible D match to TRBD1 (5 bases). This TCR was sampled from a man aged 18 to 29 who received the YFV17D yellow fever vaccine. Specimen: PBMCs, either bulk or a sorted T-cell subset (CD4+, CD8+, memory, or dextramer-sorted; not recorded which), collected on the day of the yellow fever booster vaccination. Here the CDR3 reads CASRLQGNTIYF. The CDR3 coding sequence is TGTGCCAGCCGCCTTCAGGGCAACACCATATATTTT.